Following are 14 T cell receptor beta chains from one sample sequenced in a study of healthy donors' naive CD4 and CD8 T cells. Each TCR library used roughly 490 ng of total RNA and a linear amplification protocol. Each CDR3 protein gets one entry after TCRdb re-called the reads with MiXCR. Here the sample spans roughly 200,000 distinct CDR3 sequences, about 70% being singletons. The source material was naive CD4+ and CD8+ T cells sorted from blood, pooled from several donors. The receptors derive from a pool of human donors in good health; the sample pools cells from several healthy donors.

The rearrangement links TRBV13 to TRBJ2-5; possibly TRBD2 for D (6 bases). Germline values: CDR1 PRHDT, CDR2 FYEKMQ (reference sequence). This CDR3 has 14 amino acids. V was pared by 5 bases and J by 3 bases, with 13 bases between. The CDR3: CASSRGEREETQYF. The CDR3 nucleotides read TGTGCCAGCAGCCGCGGTGAGCGGGAAGAGACCCAGTACTTC.

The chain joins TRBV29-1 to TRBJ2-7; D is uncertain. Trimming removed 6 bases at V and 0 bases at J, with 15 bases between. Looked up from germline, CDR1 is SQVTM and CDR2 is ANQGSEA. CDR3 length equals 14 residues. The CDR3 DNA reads TGCAGCGTGCTTGGGGAATTGAGCTCCTACGAGCAGTACTTC. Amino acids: CSVLGELSSYEQYF.

The CDR3 DNA sequence: TGCAGCGTTGAGAATAGCGGGATCTCCTACAATGAGCAGTTCTTC. Translated: CSVENSGISYNEQFF. The chain combines TRBV29-1 with TRBJ2-1; 8 nucleotides line up with TRBD2. The length of the CDR3 is 15 residues. V gave up 3 bases and J gave up 0 bases; unmatched junction bases: 4. Germline values: CDR1 SQVTM, CDR2 ANQGSEA.

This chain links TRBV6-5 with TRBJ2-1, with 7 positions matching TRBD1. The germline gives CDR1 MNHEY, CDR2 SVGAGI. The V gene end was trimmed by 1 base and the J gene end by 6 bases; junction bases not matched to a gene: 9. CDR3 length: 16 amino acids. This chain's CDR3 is CASSYWAGGVVNEQFF. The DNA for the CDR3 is TGTGCCAGCAGTTACTGGGCAGGGGGAGTAGTCAATGAGCAGTTCTTC.

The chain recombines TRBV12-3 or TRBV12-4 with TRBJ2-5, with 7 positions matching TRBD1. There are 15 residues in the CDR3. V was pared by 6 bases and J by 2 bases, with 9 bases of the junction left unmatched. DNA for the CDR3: TGTGCCAGCAGGTATTCGACAGGGACACAAGAGACCCAGTACTTC. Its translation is CASRYSTGTQETQYF.

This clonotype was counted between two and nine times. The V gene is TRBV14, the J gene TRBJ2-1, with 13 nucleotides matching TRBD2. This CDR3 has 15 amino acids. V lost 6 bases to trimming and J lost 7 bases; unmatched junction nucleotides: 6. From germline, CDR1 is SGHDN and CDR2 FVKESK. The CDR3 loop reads CASSRTSGSWNEQFF. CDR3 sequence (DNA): TGTGCCAGCAGTAGGACTAGCGGGAGTTGGAATGAGCAGTTCTTC.

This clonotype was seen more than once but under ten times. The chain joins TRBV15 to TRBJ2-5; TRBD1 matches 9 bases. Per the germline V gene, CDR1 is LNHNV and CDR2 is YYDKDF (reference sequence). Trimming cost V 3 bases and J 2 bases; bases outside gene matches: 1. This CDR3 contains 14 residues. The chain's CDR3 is CATSRGTGQETQYF. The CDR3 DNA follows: TGTGCCACCAGCAGGGGGACAGGGCAAGAGACCCAGTACTTC.

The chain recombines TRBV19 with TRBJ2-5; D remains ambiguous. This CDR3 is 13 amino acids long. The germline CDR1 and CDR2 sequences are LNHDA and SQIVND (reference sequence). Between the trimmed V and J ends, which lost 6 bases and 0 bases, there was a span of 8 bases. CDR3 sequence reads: CASRASYQETQYF. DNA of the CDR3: TGTGCCAGTAGGGCTTCGTACCAAGAGACCCAGTACTTC.

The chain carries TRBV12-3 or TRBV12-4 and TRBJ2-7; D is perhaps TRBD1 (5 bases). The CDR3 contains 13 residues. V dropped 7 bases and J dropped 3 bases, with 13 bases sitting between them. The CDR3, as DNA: TGTGCCAGCACCCAGGGCCCTTTCTACGAGCAGTACTTC. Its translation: CASTQGPFYEQYF.

DNA for the CDR3: TGTGCCAGCAGTGACCAATTAAAGCAGTTCTTC. This codes for CASSDQLKQFF. The chain recombines TRBV2 with TRBJ2-1; the D is unclear. The CDR3 sequence is 11 residues long. Germline lookup yields CDR1 SNHLY and CDR2 FYNNEI. Trimming shortened V by 3 bases and J by 11 bases, and 8 bases separated the two germline ends.

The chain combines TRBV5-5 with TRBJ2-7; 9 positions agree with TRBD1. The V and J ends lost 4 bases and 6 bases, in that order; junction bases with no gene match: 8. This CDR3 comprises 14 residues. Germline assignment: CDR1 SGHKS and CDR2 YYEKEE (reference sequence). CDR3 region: CASSNGQGIIEQYF. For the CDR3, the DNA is TGTGCCAGCAGCAACGGACAGGGGATTATCGAGCAGTACTTC.

The CDR3 nucleotides are TGTGCCAGCAGCTTGTCAGGGGCCCTCAAGCTCTACGAGCAGTACTTC. Encoded protein: CASSLSGALKLYEQYF. This rearrangement joins TRBV5-5 to TRBJ2-7; TRBD1 might be the D (6 bases). Germline CDR1 SGHKS, CDR2 YYEKEE (reference sequence). Trimming left V 1 base short and J 3 bases short, with 17 bases between. This CDR3 comprises 16 residues.

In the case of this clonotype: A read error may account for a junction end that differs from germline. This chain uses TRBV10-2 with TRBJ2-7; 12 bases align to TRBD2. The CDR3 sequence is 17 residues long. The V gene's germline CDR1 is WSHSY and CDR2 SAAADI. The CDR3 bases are TGTGCCATCAGTGAGGGCTCTCCGGGACTAGCGGGTTACGAGCAGTACTTC. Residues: CAISEGSPGLAGYEQYF.

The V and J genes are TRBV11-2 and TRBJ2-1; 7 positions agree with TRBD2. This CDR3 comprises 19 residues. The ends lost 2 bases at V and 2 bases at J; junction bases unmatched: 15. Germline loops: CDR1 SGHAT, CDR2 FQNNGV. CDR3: CASSLRVASGYVTYNEQFF. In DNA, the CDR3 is TGTGCCAGCAGCTTAAGGGTCGCTAGCGGTTACGTGACCTACAATGAGCAGTTCTTC.